The following is a T cell receptor beta chain sequence with its context. What it binds is not known. These data are taken from a study of vaccination and CD4 T cells after COVID-19. V gave up 5 bases and J gave up 1 base; unmatched junction bases: 13. Looked up from germline, CDR1 is MNHNS and CDR2 is SASEGT. The CDR3 spans 17 residues. Sequencing of cultured CD4+ T cell DNA used the Oncomine TCR Beta short-read assay. A single record per CDR3 protein comes from TCRdb applying MiXCR to the PCR reads. The repertoire holds under 20,000 distinct CDR3 sequences, with around 45% as singletons. As for treatment: approximately 9-day PBMC culture with coronavirus spike peptide pools or control peptides (ViraFEST assay). Expansion of antigen-specific T cells with peptide pools by ViraFEST preceded sequencing of TCRs. Study-wide results and caveats: Median reactive clonotypes, those recognizing SARS-CoV-2, rose from around 20 to 38, not significantly.

This sample comprised CD4+ T cells from blood, cultured in vitro, obtained after SARS-CoV-2 vaccination. The source of this sequence is a human donor who had recovered from COVID-19. This chain joins TRBV6-1 and TRBJ2-7; 8 bases fit TRBD2. DNA for the CDR3: TGTGCCAGCAGTAAGGGCCTTGGGACTAGTAATTCCTACGAGCAGTACTTC. As protein: CASSKGLGTSNSYEQYF.